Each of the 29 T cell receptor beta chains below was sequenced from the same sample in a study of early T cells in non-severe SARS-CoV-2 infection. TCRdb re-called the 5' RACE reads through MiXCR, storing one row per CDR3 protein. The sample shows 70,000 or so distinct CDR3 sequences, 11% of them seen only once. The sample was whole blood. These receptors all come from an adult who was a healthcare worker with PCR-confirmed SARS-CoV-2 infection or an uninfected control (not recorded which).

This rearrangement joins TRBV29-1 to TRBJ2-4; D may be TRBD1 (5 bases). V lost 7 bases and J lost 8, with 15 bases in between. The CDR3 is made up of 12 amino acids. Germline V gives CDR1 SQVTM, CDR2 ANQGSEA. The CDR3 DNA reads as TGCAGCGCTGCTCGGCCCAGGGACATTCAGTACTTC. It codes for CSAARPRDIQYF.

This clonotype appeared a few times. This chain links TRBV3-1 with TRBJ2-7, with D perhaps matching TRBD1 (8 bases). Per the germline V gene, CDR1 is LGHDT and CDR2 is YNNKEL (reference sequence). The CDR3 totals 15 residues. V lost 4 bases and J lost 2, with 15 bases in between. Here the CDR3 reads CASSPGQGGPYEQYF. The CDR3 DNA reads TGTGCCAGCAGCCCCGGACAGGGAGGGCCCTACGAGCAGTACTTC.

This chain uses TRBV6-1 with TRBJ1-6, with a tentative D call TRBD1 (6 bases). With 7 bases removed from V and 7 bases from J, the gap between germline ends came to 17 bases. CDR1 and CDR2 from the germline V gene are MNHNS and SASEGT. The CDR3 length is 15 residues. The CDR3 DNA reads TGTGCCAGCACCGAAGTGGACAGACGAAATTCACCCCTCCACTTT. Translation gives CASTEVDRRNSPLHF.

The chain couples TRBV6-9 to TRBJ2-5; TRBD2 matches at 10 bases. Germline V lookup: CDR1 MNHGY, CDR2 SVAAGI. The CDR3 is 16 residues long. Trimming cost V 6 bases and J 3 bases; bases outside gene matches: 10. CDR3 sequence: CASSPRGAGGKETQYF. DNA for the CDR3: TGTGCCAGCAGCCCCAGAGGAGCGGGAGGGAAAGAGACCCAGTACTTC.

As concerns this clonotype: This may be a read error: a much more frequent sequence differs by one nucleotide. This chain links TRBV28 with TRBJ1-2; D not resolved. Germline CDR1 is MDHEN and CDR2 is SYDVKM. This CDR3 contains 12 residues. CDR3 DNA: TGTGCCAGCATTCAGGTGGGCTATGGCCACACCTTC. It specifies CASIQVGYGHTF.

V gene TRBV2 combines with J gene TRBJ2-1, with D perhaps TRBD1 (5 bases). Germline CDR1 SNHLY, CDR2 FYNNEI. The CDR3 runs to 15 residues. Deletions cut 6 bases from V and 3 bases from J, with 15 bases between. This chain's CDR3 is CASRWEGQLYNEQFF. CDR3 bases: TGTGCCAGCAGGTGGGAAGGACAACTCTACAATGAGCAGTTCTTC.

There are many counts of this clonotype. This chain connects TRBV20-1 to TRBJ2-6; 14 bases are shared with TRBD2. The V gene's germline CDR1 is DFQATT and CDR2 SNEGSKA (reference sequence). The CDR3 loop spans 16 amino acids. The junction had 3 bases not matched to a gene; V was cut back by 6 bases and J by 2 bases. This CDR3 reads CSARGLAGAGANVLTF. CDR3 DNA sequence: TGCAGTGCGAGGGGACTAGCGGGAGCTGGGGCCAACGTCCTGACTTTC.

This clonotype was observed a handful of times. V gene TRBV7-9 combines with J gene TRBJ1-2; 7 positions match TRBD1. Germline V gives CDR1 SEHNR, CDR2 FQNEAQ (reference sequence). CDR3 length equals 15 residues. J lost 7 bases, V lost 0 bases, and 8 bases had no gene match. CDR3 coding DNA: TGTGCCAGCAGCTTAGCCCGGGACAGTCCAAGTGGCTACACCTTC. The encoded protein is CASSLARDSPSGYTF.

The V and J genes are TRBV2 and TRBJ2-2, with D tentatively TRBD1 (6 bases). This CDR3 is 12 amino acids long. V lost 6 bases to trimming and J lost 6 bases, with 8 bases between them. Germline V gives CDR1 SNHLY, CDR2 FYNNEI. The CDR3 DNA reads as TGTGCCAGCAGCCAGGGGTCCGGGGAGCTGTTTTTT. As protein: CASSQGSGELFF.

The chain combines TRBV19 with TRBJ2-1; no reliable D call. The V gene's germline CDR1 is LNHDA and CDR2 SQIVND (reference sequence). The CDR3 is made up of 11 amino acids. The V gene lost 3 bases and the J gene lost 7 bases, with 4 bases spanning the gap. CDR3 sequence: CASSILNEQFF. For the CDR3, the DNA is TGTGCCAGTAGTATTCTGAATGAGCAGTTCTTC.

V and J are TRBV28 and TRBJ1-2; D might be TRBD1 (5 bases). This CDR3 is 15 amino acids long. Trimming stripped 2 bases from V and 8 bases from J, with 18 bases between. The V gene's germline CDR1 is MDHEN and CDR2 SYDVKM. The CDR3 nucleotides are TGTGCCAGCAGTTTAAGGGGCGAGGTCATGGTAGGCTACACCTTC. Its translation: CASSLRGEVMVGYTF.

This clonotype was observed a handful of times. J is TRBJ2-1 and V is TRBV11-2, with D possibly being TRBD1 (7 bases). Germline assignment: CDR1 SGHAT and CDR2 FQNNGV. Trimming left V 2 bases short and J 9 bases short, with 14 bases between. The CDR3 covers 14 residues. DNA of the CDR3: TGTGCCAGCAGCTTAATTCGACAGGGAGGTGAGCAGTTCTTC. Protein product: CASSLIRQGGEQFF.

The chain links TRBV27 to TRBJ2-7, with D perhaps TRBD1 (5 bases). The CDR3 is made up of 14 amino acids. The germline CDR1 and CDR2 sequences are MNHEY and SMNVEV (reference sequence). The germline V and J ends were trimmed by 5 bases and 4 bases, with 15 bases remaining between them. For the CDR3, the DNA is TGTGCCAGCAGTCCAAATCCTCAGGGTTACGAGCAGTACTTC. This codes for CASSPNPQGYEQYF.

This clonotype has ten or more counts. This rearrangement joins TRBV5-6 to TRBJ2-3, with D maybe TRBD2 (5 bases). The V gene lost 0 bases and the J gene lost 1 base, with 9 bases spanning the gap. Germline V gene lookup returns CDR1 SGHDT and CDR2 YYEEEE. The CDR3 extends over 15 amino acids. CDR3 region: CASSLALAGTDTQYF. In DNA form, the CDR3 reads TGTGCCAGCAGCTTGGCGCTAGCTGGCACAGATACGCAGTATTTT.

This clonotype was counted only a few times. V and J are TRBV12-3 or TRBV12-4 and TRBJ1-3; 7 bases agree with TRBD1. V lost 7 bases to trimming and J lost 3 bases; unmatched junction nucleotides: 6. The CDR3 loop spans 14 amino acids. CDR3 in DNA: TGTGCCAGCACCCTAGGACAGGTTGGAAACACCATATATTTT. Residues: CASTLGQVGNTIYF.

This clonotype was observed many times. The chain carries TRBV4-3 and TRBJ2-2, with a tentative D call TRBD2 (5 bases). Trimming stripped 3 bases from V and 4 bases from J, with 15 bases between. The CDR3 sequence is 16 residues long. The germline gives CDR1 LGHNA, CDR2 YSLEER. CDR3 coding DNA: TGCGCCAGCAGCCACACCACTAGAATTCTCACCGGGGAGCTGTTTTTT. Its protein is CASSHTTRILTGELFF.

Written as DNA, the CDR3 is TGTGCCAGCCCCTACCTGGCTAGCGGAAATCAAGAGACCCAGTACTTC. Protein: CASPYLASGNQETQYF. The chain uses TRBV3-1 and TRBJ2-5; TRBD2 aligns across 7 bases. The CDR3 sequence is 16 residues long. Germline loops: CDR1 LGHDT, CDR2 YNNKEL (reference sequence). The trim removed 8 bases at V and 2 bases at J, leaving 14 bases unmatched.

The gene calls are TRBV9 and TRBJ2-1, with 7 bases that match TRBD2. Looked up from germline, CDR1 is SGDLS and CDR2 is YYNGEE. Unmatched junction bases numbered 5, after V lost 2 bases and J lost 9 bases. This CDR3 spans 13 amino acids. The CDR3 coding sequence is TGTGCCAGCAGCGTGACGACTAGCTCTGAGCAGTTCTTC. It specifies CASSVTTSSEQFF. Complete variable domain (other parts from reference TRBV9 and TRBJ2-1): DSGVTQTPKHLITATGQRVTLRCSPRSGDLSVYWYQQSLDQGLQFLIQYYNGEERAKGNILERFSAQQFPDLHSELNLSSLELGDSALYFCASSVTTSSEQFFGPGTRLTVL.

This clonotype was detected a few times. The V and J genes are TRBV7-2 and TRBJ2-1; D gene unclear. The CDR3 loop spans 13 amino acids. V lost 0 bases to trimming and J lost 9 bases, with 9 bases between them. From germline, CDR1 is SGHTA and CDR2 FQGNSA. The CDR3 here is CASSLANPAEQFF. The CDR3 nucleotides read TGTGCCAGCAGCTTAGCAAACCCTGCTGAGCAGTTCTTC.

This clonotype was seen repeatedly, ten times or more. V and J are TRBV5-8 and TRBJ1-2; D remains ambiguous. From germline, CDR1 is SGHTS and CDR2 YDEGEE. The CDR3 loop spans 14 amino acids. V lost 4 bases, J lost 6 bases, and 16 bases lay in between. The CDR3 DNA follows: TGTGCCAGCAGCCATGAAGTGGCGTGGCATGGCTACACCTTC. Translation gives CASSHEVAWHGYTF.

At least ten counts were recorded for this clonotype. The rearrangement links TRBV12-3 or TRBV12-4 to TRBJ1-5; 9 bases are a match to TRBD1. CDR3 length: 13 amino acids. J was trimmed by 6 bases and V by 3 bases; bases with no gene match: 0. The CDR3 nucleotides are TGTGCCAGCAGTTTGGGACAGGGTCAGCCCCAGCATTTT. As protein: CASSLGQGQPQHF.

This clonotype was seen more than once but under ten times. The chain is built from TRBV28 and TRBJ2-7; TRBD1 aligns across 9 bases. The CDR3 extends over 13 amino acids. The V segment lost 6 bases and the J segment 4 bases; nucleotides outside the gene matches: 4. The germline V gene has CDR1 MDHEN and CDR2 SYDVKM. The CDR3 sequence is CASRLTGGYEQYF. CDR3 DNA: TGTGCCAGCAGGCTGACAGGGGGGTACGAGCAGTACTTC.

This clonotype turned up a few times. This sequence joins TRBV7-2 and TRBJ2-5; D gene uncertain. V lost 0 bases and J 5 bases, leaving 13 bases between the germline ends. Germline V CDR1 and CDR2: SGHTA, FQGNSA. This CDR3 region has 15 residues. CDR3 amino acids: CASSLARSVGETQYF. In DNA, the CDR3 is TGTGCCAGCAGCTTAGCTAGAAGCGTGGGGGAGACCCAGTACTTC.

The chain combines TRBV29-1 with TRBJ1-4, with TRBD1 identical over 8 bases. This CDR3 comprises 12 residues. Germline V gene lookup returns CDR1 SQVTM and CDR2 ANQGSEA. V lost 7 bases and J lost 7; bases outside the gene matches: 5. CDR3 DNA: TGCAGCGCCCGGACAGGGTCTGAAAAACTGTTTTTT. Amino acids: CSARTGSEKLFF.

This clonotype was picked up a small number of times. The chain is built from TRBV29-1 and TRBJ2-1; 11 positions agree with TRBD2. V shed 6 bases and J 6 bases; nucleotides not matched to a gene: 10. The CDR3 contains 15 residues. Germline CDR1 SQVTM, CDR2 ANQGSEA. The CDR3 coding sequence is TGCAGCGTCCATATGGGACTAGCGGTTCTCAATGAGCAGTTCTTC. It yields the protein CSVHMGLAVLNEQFF.

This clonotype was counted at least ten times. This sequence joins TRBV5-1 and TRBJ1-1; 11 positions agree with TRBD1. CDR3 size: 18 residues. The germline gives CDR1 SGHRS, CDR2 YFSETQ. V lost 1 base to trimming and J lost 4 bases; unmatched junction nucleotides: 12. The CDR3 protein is CASSLKGQGALLFTEAFF. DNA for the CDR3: TGCGCCAGCAGCTTGAAAGGACAGGGGGCTTTGTTGTTCACTGAAGCTTTCTTT.

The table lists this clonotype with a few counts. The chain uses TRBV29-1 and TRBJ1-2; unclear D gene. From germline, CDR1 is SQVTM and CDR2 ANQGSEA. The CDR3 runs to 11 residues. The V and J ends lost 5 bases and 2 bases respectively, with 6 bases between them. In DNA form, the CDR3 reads TGCAGCGTTTCCGCAAACTATGGCTACACCTTC. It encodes CSVSANYGYTF.

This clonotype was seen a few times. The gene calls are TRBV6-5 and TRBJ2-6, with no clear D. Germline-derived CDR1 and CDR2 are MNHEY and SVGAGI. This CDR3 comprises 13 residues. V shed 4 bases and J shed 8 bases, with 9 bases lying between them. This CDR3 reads CASSSLLSNVLTF. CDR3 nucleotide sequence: TGTGCCAGCAGTTCCCTCTTATCCAACGTCCTGACTTTC.

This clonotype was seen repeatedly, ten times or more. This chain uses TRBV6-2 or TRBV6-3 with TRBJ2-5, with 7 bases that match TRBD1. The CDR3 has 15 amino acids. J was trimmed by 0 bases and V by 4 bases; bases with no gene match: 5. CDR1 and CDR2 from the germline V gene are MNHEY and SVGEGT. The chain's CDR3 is CASSWGQIDQETQYF. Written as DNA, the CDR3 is TGTGCCAGCAGTTGGGGACAGATTGACCAAGAGACCCAGTACTTC.